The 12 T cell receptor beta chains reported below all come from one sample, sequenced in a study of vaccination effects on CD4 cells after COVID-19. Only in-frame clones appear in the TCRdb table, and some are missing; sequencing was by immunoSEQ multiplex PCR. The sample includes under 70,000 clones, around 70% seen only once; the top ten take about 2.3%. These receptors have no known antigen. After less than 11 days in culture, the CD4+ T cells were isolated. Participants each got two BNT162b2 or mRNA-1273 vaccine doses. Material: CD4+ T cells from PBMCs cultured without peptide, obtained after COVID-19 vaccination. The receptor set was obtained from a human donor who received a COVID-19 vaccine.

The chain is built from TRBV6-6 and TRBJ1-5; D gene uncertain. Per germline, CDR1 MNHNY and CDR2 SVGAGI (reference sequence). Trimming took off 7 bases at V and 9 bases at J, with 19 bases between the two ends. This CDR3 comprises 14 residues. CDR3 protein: CASIPFWRPGPQHF. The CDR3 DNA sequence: TGTGCCAGCATTCCTTTTTGGCGGCCGGGGCCCCAGCATTTT.

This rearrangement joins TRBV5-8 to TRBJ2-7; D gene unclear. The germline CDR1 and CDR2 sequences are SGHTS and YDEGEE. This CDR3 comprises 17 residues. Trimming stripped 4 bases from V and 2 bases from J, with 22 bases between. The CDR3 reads CASSQGYYVGRAYEQYV. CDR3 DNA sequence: TGTGCCAGCAGCCAAGGATATTATGTGGGCCGAGCCTACGAGCAGTACGTC.

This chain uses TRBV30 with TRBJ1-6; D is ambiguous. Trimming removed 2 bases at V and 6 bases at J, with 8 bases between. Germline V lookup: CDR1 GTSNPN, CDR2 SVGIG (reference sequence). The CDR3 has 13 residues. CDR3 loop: CAWSKQFNSPLHF. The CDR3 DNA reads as TGTGCCTGGAGTAAACAGTTTAATTCACCCCTCCACTTT.

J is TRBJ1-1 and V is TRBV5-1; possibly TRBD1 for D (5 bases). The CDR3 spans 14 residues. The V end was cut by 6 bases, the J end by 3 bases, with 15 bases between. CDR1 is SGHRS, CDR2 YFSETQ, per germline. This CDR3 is CASKLTGIDTEAFF. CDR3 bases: TGCGCCAGCAAACTTACAGGTATAGACACTGAAGCTTTCTTT.

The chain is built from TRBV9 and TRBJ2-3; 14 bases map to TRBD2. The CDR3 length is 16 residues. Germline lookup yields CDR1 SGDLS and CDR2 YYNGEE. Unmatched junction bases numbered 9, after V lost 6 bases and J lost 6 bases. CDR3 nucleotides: TGTGCCAGCAAGGCGACTAGCGGGGGGGCCTTTGATACGCAGTATTTT. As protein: CASKATSGGAFDTQYF.

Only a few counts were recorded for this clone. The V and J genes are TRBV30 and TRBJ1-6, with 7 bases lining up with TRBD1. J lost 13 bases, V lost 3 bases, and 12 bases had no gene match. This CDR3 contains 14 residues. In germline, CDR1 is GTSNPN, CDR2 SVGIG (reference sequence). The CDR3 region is CAWREWTGPSPLHF. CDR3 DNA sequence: TGTGCCTGGAGGGAATGGACAGGCCCCTCTCCCCTCCACTTT.

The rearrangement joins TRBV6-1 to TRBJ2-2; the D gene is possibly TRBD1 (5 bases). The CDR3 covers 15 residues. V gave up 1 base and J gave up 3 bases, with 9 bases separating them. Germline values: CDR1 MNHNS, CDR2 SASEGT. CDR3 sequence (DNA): TGTGCCAGCAGTGAAGGGGGCTGGTACACCGGGGAGCTGTTTTTT. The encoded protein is CASSEGGWYTGELFF.

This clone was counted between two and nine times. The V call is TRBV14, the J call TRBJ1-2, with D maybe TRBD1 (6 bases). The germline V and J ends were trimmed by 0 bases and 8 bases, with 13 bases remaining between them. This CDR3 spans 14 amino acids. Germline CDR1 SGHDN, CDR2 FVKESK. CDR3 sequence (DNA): TGTGCCAGCAGCCAAGATCGGGGGGCGAGGGGCTACACCTTC. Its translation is CASSQDRGARGYTF. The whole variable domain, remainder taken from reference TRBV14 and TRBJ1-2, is EAGVTQFPSHSVIEKGQTVTLRCDPISGHDNLYWYRRVMGKEIKFLLHFVKESKQDESGMPNNRFLAERTGGTYSTLKVQPAELEDSGVYFCASSQDRGARGYTFGSGTRLTVV.

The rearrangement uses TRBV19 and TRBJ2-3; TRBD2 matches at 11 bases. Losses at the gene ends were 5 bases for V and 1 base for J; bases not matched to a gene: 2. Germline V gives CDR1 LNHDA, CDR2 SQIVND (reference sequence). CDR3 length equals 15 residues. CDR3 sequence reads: CASSALAGGTDTQYF. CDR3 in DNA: TGTGCCAGTAGTGCACTAGCGGGGGGCACAGATACGCAGTATTTT.

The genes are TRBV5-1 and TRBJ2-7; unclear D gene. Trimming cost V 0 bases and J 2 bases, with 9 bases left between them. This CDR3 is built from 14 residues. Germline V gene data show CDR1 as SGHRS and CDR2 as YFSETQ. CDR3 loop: CASSLDVGPYEQYV. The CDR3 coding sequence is TGCGCCAGCAGCTTGGACGTCGGTCCCTACGAGCAGTACGTC.

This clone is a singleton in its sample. CDR3: CAITLDREGNTIYF. The CDR3 nucleotides read TGTGCCATCACCCTGGACAGGGAAGGGAACACCATATATTTT. The J gene is TRBJ1-3, the V gene TRBV10-3, with 8 bases aligning to TRBD1. The CDR3 contains 14 residues. V gave up 7 bases and J gave up 7 bases; unmatched junction bases: 9. The germline CDR1 and CDR2 sequences are ENHRY and SYGVKD.

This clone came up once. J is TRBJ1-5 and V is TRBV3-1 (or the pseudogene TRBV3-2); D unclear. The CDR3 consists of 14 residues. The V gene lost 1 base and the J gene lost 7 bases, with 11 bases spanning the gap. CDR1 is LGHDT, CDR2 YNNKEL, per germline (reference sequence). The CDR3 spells CASSQGGFGQPQHF. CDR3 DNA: TGTGCCAGCAGCCAAGGAGGGTTCGGCCAGCCCCAGCATTTT.